This TCR beta chain was captured by sequencing in a study of beta chain features in type 1 diabetes listed by TCRdb under 2018. With regard to the full study: Mean age, gender distribution, total cell number and subset yield did not differ between patients and healthy donors. A total of about 100,000,000 sorted cells were examined across all samples, and RNA yield correlated strongly with the number of cells per subset. In the study, TCRB repertoires of sorted circulating CD4+ T cell subsets from recently diagnosed type 1 diabetes patients were compared with those of matched healthy donors. Whereas all 30 or so donors provided naive and central memory subsets, regulatory and stem cell-like memory subsets were isolated from just 8 patients and roughly eight healthy donors.

Study-level results and caveats: Sequencing cDNA rather than genomic DNA could over-represent highly expressing activated cells, although activation and CD3 levels did not differ between groups. Because small numbers of individuals were included in the HLA sub-analyses, any influence of HLA type on TCRB rearrangement was left unresolved. At VDJ recombination sites, type 1 diabetes patients had fewer insertions and more deleted nucleotides, which implies abnormalities in thymic rearrangement. Naive, central memory and regulatory TCRB repertoires appeared more similar among patients than among healthy donors. PCR may preferentially amplify shorter templates, but because patient and control samples were amplified and corrected together, any resulting skew would affect both groups equally. A moderate but significant shortening of TCRB CDR3 length was observed in type 1 diabetes patients in all four CD4+ subsets.

For this clone: It has no known antigen specificity. No base qualities exist here, and no much larger clone lies one base off it.

Based on the germline V gene (reference sequence), the CDR1 and CDR2 sequences are SEHNR and FQNEAQ. Cut back by 0 bases and 6 bases, the V and J ends lie 9 bases apart. Including cysteine and phenylalanine, the CDR3 has 14 amino acids. The sequence is cut down to CDR3 DNA, 42 bases in frame from base 1. All of the isolated RNA was reverse transcribed with the High Capacity cDNA Reverse Transcription Kit, so expressed TCRB transcripts were sequenced. Naive, central memory and regulatory T cell samples underwent deep immunoSEQ sequencing, averaging around 4 million total reads per sample. Sorted cells were lysed in RLT buffer, and RNA was extracted using DNase-treated RNeasy Micro or Mini kits according to cell number. Each cell subset was processed separately to prevent cross-contamination, with patient and healthy donor samples processed together. TCRB sequences were amplified from cDNA with the immunoSEQ multiplex PCR, producing 87-bp fragments spanning the CDR3 region. Sequencing of the amplicons was done on the Illumina HiSeq platform. Regarding the original processing steps: Synthetic template baselines were used to correct PCR bias computationally, reads within Hamming distance 2 were collapsed, and singletons that could not be merged were discarded. Reads were aligned against IMGT so that V, D and J genes, CDR3 length and insertions or deletions at six rearrangement sites could be assigned. Within each subset, clonotype counts were normalized to the number of sorted cells before true diversity and Gini coefficients were calculated with the tcR R package. Repertoire sharing was quantified using the overlap coefficient calculated on TCRB nucleotide sequences. What TCRdb holds here is the immuneACCESS table cut down to in-frame rearrangements. Part of the clones is not present; checked against another copy, under half of the missing clones reflect an unresolved V gene, and the others are unexplained. V and J calls and clone size are those listed in that table; D and trimming were worked out from the DNA. Here the sample has about 390,000 clones; 8% to 10% occur a single time. The ten largest account for over 0.45% of the sample.

A single peripheral blood draw of approximately 120 mL on average was collected from each donor into heparinised tubes. A BD FACSAria II was used to sort naive, central memory, regulatory and stem cell-like memory CD4+ T cells with a panel that included CD45RO, CCR7, CD25, CD127, CD95 and CD27. Purity was above 95% for every sorted population. PBMCs were isolated immediately by Lymphoprep density gradient centrifugation and stained directly without culture. To minimize batch effects, samples were stained and sorted in pairs, one healthy donor with one patient per experiment. The sequenced sample consisted of central memory CD4+ T cells from blood. This sequence was found in a man aged 30 to 45 with type 1 diabetes. The sequence joins TRBV7-9 to TRBJ2-1, with the D gene uncertain. The nucleotide sequence is TGTGCCAGCAGCTTAGCGCCGGCTACCAATGAGCAGTTCTTC. The resulting protein is CASSLAPATNEQFF.